Detailed here is one T cell receptor beta chain. This sample was included in a study of blood T cell repertoires in COVID-19. Study in general: COVID-19 samples collected from the United States, Italy and Spain covered acute and convalescent phases. PBMCs, B-cell-depleted T cells, or T cells were the source of the cDNA or gDNA that made up the material.

Original methodology: Amplifying reference gene primers gave estimates of nucleated cell counts. The assay was immunoSEQ multiplex PCR, and TCRdb's table has in-frame clones only and misses some. D and trimming were read from the DNA, whereas the V and J calls and clone size are those reported in that table. The sample includes about 89,000 clones, roughly 88% of them seen just once. CDR3 length: 17 amino acids. Germline V gene sequence: CDR1 SGHDT, CDR2 YYEEEE. With V trimmed by 0 bases and J by 1 base, 8 bases remained unmatched. The sequence was obtained from a man between 60 and 75 years old with acute or convalescent COVID-19. Sequencing input: peripheral blood. The chain uses TRBV5-6 and TRBJ2-3; TRBD2 agrees at 7 bases. This CDR3 is CASSLDRLAGGTDTQYF. CDR3 nucleotide sequence: TGTGCCAGCAGCTTGGACCGGCTGGCGGGGGGCACAGATACGCAGTATTTT.